The clone carrying this T cell receptor beta chain has just one count. Its antigen is not known. The data belong to a study of blood T cells in healthy people across ages. Each individual donor underwent a draw of ten milliliters of peripheral blood. Extractions gave at least 5 micrograms of total RNA per sample. There are 15 residues in the CDR3. Germline V gene sequence: CDR1 MRHNA, CDR2 SNTAGT. The V and J ends lost 0 bases and 8 bases respectively, with 16 bases between them. Study results and caveats: Older age went with lower TCR beta diversity per million T cells, in a roughly linear way. Higher diversity and more naive CD4+ cells were features of long-lived donors, compared to aged donors.

The authors ran a second PCR of roughly 6 to 11 cycles using a sample-barcoded 5' primer and a J-beta primer mix. In TCRdb, the 5' RACE reads were re-called with MiXCR into one record per CDR3 protein. In the table there are under 850,000 distinct CDR3 sequences, under 40% of which are singletons. This sequence originates from a man younger than 35 in good health. V is TRBV6-4 and J is TRBJ1-2; the D is unclear. The sequencing input was blood. In DNA, the CDR3 is TGTGCCAGCAGTGACTCAGGGAGACAACTGAGAGGCTACACCTTC. This codes for CASSDSGRQLRGYTF.